The sequence of this T cell receptor (beta chain) was determined in a study of T cell responses to AZD1222 COVID-19 vaccine. V dropped 0 bases and J dropped 1; count of bases not matched to a gene: 11. The CDR3 runs 19 residues. CDR1 and CDR2 from the germline V gene are MNHEY and SVGEGT. TCRdb's table, derived via immunoSEQ multiplex PCR, lists solely in-frame clones and lacks some. The sample records 100,000 or so clones, roughly nine tenths being singletons. With respect to this clone: Its antigen is unidentified.

Study-level findings and limits: Regions 160-218 and 743-854 dominated among vaccine-associated CD4 TCRs spanning spike. AZD1222 recipients seropositive at baseline numbered only six. Targets within unmutated variant regions were reportedly found for nearly half of spike-specific TCRs. Two AZD1222 administrations were followed by greater Spike-specific TCR breadth and depth.

The TCR sequence derives from an adult in good health. The chain couples TRBV6-2 or TRBV6-3 to TRBJ2-4, with TRBD1 matching over 8 bases. Sequencing was performed on peripheral blood, taken on day 0 of AZD1222 vaccination. CDR3 coding DNA: TGTGCCAGCAGTTACTCCAGGACAGGGAGTATTCCGGCCAAAAACATTCAGTACTTC. Translated, it gives CASSYSRTGSIPAKNIQYF.